The rows below give T cell receptor beta chains drawn from one sample of a study of blood T cells in healthy people across ages. MiXCR, applied by TCRdb to the 5' RACE reads, yields one record per CDR3 protein. Among 580,000 or so distinct CDR3 sequences listed, around half were seen once. The sample consisted of blood. These receptors originate from a man older than 75 in good health. Both conserved end residues are part of each CDR3.

j_call v_call cdr3_aa
TRBJ1-5 TRBV7-9 CASSLEGLQAQHF
TRBJ2-1 TRBV15 CATSRDPVGIYEQFF
TRBJ2-1 TRBV3-1 CASKTTSGGSNEQFF
TRBJ2-3 TRBV7-3 CASSLALSDTQYF
TRBJ2-3 TRBV4-3 CASSQFSGNRGTDTQYF
TRBJ1-5 TRBV20-1 CSAKGGEGPQHF
TRBJ1-2 TRBV9 CASSVGPGYGYTF
TRBJ2-7 TRBV4-1 CASSLEPGLAGYEQYF
TRBJ2-1 TRBV7-8 CASSLAVALAEREEQFF
TRBJ2-7 TRBV6-6 CTSSSGTYEQYF
TRBJ2-3 TRBV20-1 CSARTPSGSTNTQYF
TRBJ2-1 TRBV6-5 CARGTRYNEQFF
TRBJ1-5 TRBV5-6 CASGLYRSNQPQHF
TRBJ2-7 TRBV5-1 CAGSRDSAPYEQYF
TRBJ2-6 TRBV29-1 CSVDGRSSGANVLTF
TRBJ2-7 TRBV4-3 CASSQAAGIYEQYF
TRBJ2-4 TRBV15 CATSGQVGNIQYF
TRBJ2-1 TRBV3-1 CASSRLNNEQFF
TRBJ2-3 TRBV29-1 CSVEGLAGAGTDTQYF
TRBJ1-6 TRBV4-2 CASSLPDRGISPLHF
TRBJ1-5 TRBV20-1 CSAARENSNQPQHF
TRBJ2-1 TRBV20-1 CSARGAAYNEQFF
TRBJ2-1 TRBV29-1 CSVEGLAGGEQFF
TRBJ2-5 TRBV10-3 CAISESTGPETQYF
TRBJ2-5 TRBV29-1 CSVRRTSGRIETQYF
TRBJ2-1 TRBV7-9 CASSFRQGSSNEQFF
TRBJ1-3 TRBV3-1 CASSRPEGNTIYF
TRBJ1-2 TRBV4-1 CASSQEVGFYGYTF
TRBJ2-7 TRBV12-3/TRBV12-4 CASSSPPSYEQYF
TRBJ1-5 TRBV20-1 CSAGGQVGFQPQHF
TRBJ2-5 TRBV7-2 CASSVNRGQYF
TRBJ2-3 TRBV20-1 CSARTPTGGTDTQYF
TRBJ2-3 TRBV9 CASGRLERLTDTQYF
TRBJ1-2 TRBV20-1 CSAQPGGRSGYTF
TRBJ1-2 TRBV7-2 CASSLAGDMSYGYTF
TRBJ2-1 TRBV7-2 CASSPPERPNEQFF
- TRBV14 CASSQRLTISEQYF
TRBJ2-3 TRBV27 CASSSREGDTQYF
TRBJ2-3 TRBV5-1 CASSLESPSTDTQYF
- TRBV27 CASSSRGAQETQYF
TRBJ2-7 TRBV12-3/TRBV12-4 CASSSSGTGNYEQYF
TRBJ1-2 TRBV7-2 CASSLGPTNYGYTF
TRBJ1-1 TRBV4-3 CASSQVGQGGTEAFF
TRBJ2-7 TRBV29-1 CSVVETGGFYEQYF
TRBJ1-3 TRBV6-6 CASSKSEISGNTIYF
TRBJ1-2 TRBV20-1 CSARDYTPGSVGYGYTF
TRBJ2-3 TRBV5-1 CASSADRVPGTQYF